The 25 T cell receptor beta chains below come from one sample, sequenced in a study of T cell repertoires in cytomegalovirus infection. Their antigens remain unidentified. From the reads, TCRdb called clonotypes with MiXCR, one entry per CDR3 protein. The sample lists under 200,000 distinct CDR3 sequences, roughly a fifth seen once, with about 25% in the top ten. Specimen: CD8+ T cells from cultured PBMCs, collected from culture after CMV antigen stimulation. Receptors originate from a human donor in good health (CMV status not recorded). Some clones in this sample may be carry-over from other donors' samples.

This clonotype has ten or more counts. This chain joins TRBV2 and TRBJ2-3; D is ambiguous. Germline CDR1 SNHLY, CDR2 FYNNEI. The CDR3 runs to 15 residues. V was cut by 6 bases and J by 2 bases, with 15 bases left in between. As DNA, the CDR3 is TGTGCCAGCAGGGGTATTCACATCCTCACAGATACGCAGTATTTT. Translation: CASRGIHILTDTQYF.

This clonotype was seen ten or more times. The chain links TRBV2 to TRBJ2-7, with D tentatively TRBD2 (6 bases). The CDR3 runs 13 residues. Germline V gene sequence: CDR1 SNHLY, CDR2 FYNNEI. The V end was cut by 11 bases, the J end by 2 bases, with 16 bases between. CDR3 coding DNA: TGTGCCCTTAGGAGGGACGGGACCTACGAGCAGTACTTC. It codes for CALRRDGTYEQYF.

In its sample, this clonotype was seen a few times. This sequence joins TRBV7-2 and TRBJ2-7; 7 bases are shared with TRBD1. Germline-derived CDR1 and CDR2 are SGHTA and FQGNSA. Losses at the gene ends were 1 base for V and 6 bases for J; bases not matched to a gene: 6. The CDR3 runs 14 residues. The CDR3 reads CASSLGDSLSEQYF. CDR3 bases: TGTGCCAGCAGCTTAGGGGACAGCCTTTCCGAGCAGTACTTC.

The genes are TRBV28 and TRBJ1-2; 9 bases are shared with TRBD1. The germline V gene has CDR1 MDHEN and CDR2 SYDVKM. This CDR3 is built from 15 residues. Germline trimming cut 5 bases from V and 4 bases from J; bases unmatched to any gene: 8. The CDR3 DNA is TGTGCCAGCAGTCCTCCAGGGGACAGGGTCTATGGCTACACCTTC. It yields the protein CASSPPGDRVYGYTF.

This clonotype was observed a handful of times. The CDR3 coding sequence is TGTGCCAGCAGCTCGGGACAGGGGGCGCGGAATGAGCAGTTCTTC. Protein sequence: CASSSGQGARNEQFF. The gene calls are TRBV5-5 and TRBJ2-1; 12 positions match TRBD1. The germline gives CDR1 SGHKS, CDR2 YYEKEE (reference sequence). V shed 3 bases, J shed 7 bases, and the junction held 5 bases outside the gene matches. The CDR3 is 15 residues long.

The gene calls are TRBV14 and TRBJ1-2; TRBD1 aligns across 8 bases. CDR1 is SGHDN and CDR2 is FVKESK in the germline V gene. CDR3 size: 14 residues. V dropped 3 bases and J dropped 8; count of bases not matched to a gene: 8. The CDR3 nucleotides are TGTGCCAGCAGCCATGTCGACAGGGGAGACGGCTACACCTTC. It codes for CASSHVDRGDGYTF.

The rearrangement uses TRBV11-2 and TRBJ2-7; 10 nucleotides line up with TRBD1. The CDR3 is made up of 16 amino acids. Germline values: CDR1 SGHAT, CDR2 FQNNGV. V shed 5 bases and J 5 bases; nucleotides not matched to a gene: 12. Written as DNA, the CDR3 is TGTGCCAGCAGCATCCGGGACAGGGGTTTAGGGCACGAGCAGTACTTC. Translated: CASSIRDRGLGHEQYF.

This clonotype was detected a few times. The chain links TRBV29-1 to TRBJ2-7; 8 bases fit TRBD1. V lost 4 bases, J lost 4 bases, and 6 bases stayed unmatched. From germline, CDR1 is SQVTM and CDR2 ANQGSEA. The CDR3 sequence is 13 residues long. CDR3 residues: CSVVTRQGYEQYF. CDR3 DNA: TGCAGCGTTGTGACACGACAGGGGTACGAGCAGTACTTC.

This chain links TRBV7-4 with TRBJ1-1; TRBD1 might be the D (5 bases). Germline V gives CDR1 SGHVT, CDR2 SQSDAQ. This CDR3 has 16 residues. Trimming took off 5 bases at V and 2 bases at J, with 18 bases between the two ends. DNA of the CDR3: TGTGCCAGCAGCCCCGTAGGGACGGGCCTAAACACTGAAGCTTTCTTT. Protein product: CASSPVGTGLNTEAFF. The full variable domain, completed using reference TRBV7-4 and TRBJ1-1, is GAGVSQSPRYKVAKRGRDVALRCDSISGHVTLYWYRQTLGQGSEVLTYSQSDAQRDKSGRPSGRFSAERPERSVSTLKIQRTEQGDSAVYLCASSPVGTGLNTEAFFGQGTRLTVV.

As DNA, the CDR3 is TGTGCCACCAGCAGTACATTCCGGGACAGGGGGCGAGAGACCCAGTACTTC. This sequence encodes CATSSTFRDRGRETQYF. The chain is built from TRBV15 and TRBJ2-5, with TRBD1 matching over 12 bases. This CDR3 contains 17 residues. V gave up 3 bases and J gave up 4 bases; unmatched junction bases: 9. Germline CDR1 and CDR2: LNHNV and YYDKDF (reference sequence).

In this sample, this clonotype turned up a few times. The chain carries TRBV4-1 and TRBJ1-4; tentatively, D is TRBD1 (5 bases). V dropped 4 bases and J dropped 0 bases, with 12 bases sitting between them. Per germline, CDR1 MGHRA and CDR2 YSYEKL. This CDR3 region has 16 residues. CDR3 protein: CASSPPGGPTNEKLFF. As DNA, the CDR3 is TGCGCCAGCAGCCCTCCTGGGGGACCAACTAATGAAAAACTGTTTTTT.

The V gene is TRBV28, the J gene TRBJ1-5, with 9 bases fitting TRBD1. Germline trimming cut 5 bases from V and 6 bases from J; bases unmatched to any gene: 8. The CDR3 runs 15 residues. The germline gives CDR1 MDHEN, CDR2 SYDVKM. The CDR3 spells CASSPPGQGLQPQHF. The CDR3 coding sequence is TGTGCCAGCAGTCCTCCGGGACAGGGCCTTCAGCCCCAGCATTTT.

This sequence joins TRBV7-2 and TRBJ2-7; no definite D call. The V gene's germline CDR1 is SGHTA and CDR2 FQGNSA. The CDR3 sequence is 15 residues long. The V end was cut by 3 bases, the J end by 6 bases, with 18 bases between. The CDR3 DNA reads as TGTGCCAGCAGCTTGAAATGGTTTGGGTCCGGCGAGCAGTACTTC. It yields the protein CASSLKWFGSGEQYF.

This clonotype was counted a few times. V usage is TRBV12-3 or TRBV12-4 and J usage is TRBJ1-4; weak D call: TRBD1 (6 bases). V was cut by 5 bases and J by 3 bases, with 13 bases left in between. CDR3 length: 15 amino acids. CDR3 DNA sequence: TGTGCCAGCAGTACAACAGGGCTACCTAATGAAAAACTGTTTTTT. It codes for CASSTTGLPNEKLFF.

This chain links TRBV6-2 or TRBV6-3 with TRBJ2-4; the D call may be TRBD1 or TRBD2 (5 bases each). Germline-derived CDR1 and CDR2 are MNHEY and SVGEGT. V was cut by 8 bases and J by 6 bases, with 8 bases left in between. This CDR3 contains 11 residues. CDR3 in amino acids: CASQGRNIQYF. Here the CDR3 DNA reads TGTGCCAGCCAGGGACGAAACATTCAGTACTTC.

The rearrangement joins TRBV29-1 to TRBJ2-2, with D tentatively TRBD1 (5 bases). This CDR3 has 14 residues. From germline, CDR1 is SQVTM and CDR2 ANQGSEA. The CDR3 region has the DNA TGCAGTATCCTAGGGGTGACGAACACCGGGGAGCTGTTTTTT. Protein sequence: CSILGVTNTGELFF.

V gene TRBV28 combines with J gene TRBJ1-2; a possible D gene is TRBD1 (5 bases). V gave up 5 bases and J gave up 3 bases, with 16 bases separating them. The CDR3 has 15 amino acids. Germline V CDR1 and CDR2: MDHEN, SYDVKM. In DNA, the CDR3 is TGTGCCAGCAGTCTTTCCCCCCGGGGGGACTATGGCTACACCTTC. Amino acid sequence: CASSLSPRGDYGYTF.

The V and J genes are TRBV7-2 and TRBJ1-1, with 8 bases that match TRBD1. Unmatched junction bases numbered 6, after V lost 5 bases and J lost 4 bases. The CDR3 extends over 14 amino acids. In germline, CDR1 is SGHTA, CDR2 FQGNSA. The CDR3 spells CASSRTGLGTEAFF. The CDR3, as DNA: TGTGCCAGCAGCAGGACAGGGCTCGGCACTGAAGCTTTCTTT.

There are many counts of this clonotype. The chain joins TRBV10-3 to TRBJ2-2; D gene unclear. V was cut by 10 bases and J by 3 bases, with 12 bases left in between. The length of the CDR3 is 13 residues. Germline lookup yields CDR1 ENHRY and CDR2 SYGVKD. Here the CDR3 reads CATGVPDTGELFF. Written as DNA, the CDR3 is TGTGCCACCGGAGTCCCCGACACCGGGGAGCTGTTTTTT.

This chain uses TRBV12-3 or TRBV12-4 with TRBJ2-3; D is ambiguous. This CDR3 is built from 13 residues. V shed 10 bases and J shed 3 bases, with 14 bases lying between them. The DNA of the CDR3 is TGTGCCACCACGGATCTGAATACAGATACGCAGTATTTT. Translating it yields CATTDLNTDTQYF.

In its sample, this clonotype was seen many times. The CDR3: CASSFRGAPSTDTQYF. The CDR3 DNA follows: TGTGCCAGCAGCTTTCGGGGGGCGCCATCGACAGATACGCAGTATTTT. This rearrangement joins TRBV7-2 to TRBJ2-3; D may be TRBD2 (7 bases). The CDR3 is made up of 16 amino acids. The germline gives CDR1 SGHTA, CDR2 FQGNSA. Trimming removed 3 bases from V and 3 bases from J, with 16 bases in between.

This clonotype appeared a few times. The CDR3 region has the DNA TGCGCCAGCAGCCAAGATAGCAGGACTGGCACAGATACGCAGTATTTT. Translation: CASSQDSRTGTDTQYF. The rearrangement uses TRBV4-3 and TRBJ2-3; possible D gene TRBD2, 5 bases. This CDR3 has 16 amino acids. CDR1 and CDR2 from the germline V gene are LGHNA and YSLEER. Trimming removed 0 bases from V and 1 base from J, with 11 bases in between.

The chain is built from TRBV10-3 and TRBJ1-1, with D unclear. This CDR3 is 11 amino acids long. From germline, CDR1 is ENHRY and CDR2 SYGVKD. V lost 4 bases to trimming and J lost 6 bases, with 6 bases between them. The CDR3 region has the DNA TGTGCCATCAGTGGGGGTCCTGAAGCTTTCTTT. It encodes CAISGGPEAFF.

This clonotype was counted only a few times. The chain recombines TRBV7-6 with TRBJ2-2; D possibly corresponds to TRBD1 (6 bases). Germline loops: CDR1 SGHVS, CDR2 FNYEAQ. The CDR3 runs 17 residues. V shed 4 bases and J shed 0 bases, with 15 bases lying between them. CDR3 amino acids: CASSSRSRGANTGELFF. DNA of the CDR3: TGTGCCAGCAGCTCGCGCTCCAGGGGAGCGAACACCGGGGAGCTGTTTTTT.

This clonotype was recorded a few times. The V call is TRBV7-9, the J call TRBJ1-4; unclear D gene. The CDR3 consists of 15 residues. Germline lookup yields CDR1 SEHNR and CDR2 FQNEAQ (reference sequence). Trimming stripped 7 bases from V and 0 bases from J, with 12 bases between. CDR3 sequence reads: CASTGGSPTNEKLFF. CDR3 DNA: TGTGCCAGCACGGGAGGGTCTCCAACTAATGAAAAACTGTTTTTT. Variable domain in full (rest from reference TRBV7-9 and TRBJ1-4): DTGVSQNPRHKITKRGQNVTFRCDPISEHNRLYWYRQTLGQGPEFLTYFQNEAQLEKSRLLSDRFSAERPKGSFSTLEIQRTEQGDSAMYLCASTGGSPTNEKLFFGSGTQLSVL.